This T cell receptor beta chain was captured by sequencing in a study of cytomegalovirus exposure and HLA in healthy donors. Regarding the study as a whole: Confirmation was obtained in vitro that three CMV-associated chains are specific for CMV antigens.

Turning to this clone: Its specificity is not known.

Use of 60 Vbeta and 13 Jbeta primers characterized the PCR. Method: immunoSEQ multiplex PCR; TCRdb's copy keeps in-frame clones and lacks some. The sample includes about 65,000 clones, approximately 82% of them seen just once. Material for sequencing was PBMCs. The TCR comes from a girl aged 5 to 17 in good health and CMV-seropositive.

Here the CDR3 reads CASSEAGLAGDTQYF. CDR3 DNA: TGTGCCAGCAGCGAGGCGGGACTAGCTGGAGATACGCAGTATTTT. The V and J genes are TRBV5-4 and TRBJ2-3; 9 bases map to TRBD2. The CDR3 has 15 residues. J gave up 5 bases and V 4 bases, and 8 bases lay outside the gene matches. Looked up from germline, CDR1 is SGHNT and CDR2 is YYREEE (reference sequence).